What follows are 28 T cell receptor beta chains derived from one specimen sequenced in a study of T cells in Graves' hyperthyroidism and ophthalmopathy. Amplified TCR beta CDR3 regions derived from RNA transcripts. The HTBI primer set served for first-round RT-PCR of the TCR CDR3. MiXCR was run by TCRdb on the multiplex PCR reads, yielding one entry per CDR3 protein. Of 660,000 or so distinct CDR3 sequences listed, about 45% are singletons. Sequenced sample: peripheral blood or thyroid tissue (not recorded which). The receptors derive from an adult man with Graves' disease, either hyperthyroidism or ophthalmopathy (not recorded which).

Turning to this clonotype: One junction end does not reproduce the germline sequence, and a read error may be involved. The chain recombines TRBV24-1 with TRBJ2-7; D may correspond to TRBD1 or TRBD2 (5 bases each). This CDR3 is built from 13 residues. The germline gives CDR1 KGHDR, CDR2 SFDVKD. This CDR3 reads CATKGRRTGELYF. Here the CDR3 DNA reads TGTGCCACCAAGGGACGTCGGACCGGGGAGCTGTACTTC.

This clonotype was observed a single time. Sequence at one end of the junction differs from germline and may be a read error. This sequence joins TRBV20-1 and TRBJ1-1; the D gene is possibly TRBD1 (5 bases). Germline V gives CDR1 DFQATT, CDR2 SNEGSKA (reference sequence). This CDR3 is built from 13 residues. The CDR3 nucleotides are TGCAGCGCTACGGCGGGGGGTGGCACTGAAGCTTTCTTT. Encoded protein: CSATAGGGTEAFF.

The J gene is TRBJ1-1, the V gene TRBV19; TRBD1 is a possible D gene (5 bases). The CDR3 sequence is 13 residues long. Looked up from germline, CDR1 is LNHDA and CDR2 is SQIVND (reference sequence). V dropped 11 bases and J dropped 0 bases, with 13 bases sitting between them. The CDR3 DNA sequence: TGTGCCTGGAGGGGTTGGATGAACACTGAAGCTTTCTTT. Protein: CAWRGWMNTEAFF.

This clonotype was counted many times. CDR3 coding DNA: TGTGCCACCAGCAGTGCAAGAGTCAGGAACTCCTACGAGCAGTACTTC. It is translated as CATSSARVRNSYEQYF. V and J are TRBV15 and TRBJ2-7; D is unclear. This CDR3 has 16 amino acids. Germline CDR1 LNHNV, CDR2 YYDKDF (reference sequence). V lost 3 bases and J lost 0, with 15 bases in between. Variable domain in full (rest from reference TRBV15 and TRBJ2-7): DAMVIQNPRYQVTQFGKPVTLSCSQTLNHNVMYWYQQKSSQAPKLLFHYYDKDFNNEADTPDNFQSRRPNTSFCFLDIRSPGLGDTAMYLCATSSARVRNSYEQYFGPGTRLTVT.

The chain employs TRBV11-2 and TRBJ1-6; 9 bases fit TRBD1. Per germline, CDR1 SGHAT and CDR2 FQNNGV. The trim removed 5 bases at V and 9 bases at J, leaving 14 bases unmatched. The CDR3 totals 17 residues. The CDR3 sequence: CASSQVLNRGLSSPLHF. In nucleotides, the CDR3 is TGTGCCAGCAGCCAAGTTTTGAACAGGGGGCTGAGTTCACCCCTCCACTTT.

V usage is TRBV25-1 and J usage is TRBJ2-7; 13 bases fit TRBD2. CDR3 length: 13 amino acids. From germline, CDR1 is MGHDK and CDR2 SYGVNS. Trimming cost V 10 bases and J 7 bases; bases outside gene matches: 7. For the CDR3, the DNA is TGTGCCACGGGACTAGCGGGAACTGGAGAGCAGTACTTC. Protein product: CATGLAGTGEQYF.

The gene calls are TRBV12-3 or TRBV12-4 and TRBJ2-2; 8 nucleotides line up with TRBD2. After removal of 4 bases from V and 7 bases from J, the junction contained 8 bases not matched to a gene. The CDR3 loop spans 15 amino acids. The CDR3 bases are TGTGCCAGCAGTTACACCGGACTAGCCGACGGGGAGCTGTTTTTT. It yields the protein CASSYTGLADGELFF.

This sequence joins TRBV24-1 and TRBJ2-7; 11 bases align to TRBD2. CDR1 is KGHDR, CDR2 SFDVKD, per germline. There are 12 residues in the CDR3. The CDR3 sequence is CAQLAGDFEQYF. CDR3 DNA: TGTGCGCAACTAGCGGGAGATTTCGAGCAGTACTTC.

This clonotype showed up just once. The chain has TRBV12-3 or TRBV12-4 and TRBJ2-2, with TRBD2 matching 8 bases. This CDR3 contains 14 residues. Trimming at V came to 9 bases and at J to 4 bases, leaving 7 bases not matched to a gene. CDR3 sequence reads: CASLGRATTGELFF. For the CDR3, the DNA is TGTGCCAGTCTCGGGAGGGCGACCACCGGGGAGCTGTTTTTT.

V gene TRBV11-2 combines with J gene TRBJ1-2; 7 positions match TRBD1. V was clipped by 5 bases and J by 4 bases; unmatched bases: 13. Germline V CDR1 and CDR2: SGHAT, FQNNGV. This CDR3 spans 16 amino acids. DNA for the CDR3: TGTGCCAGCAGCCTAGGGGACAGATCCCGGGGCTATGGCTACACCTTC. Translated: CASSLGDRSRGYGYTF.

This rearrangement joins TRBV19 to TRBJ1-3; D may be TRBD1 (5 bases). There are 15 residues in the CDR3. V gave up 6 bases and J gave up 2 bases, with 14 bases separating them. Germline V gene sequence: CDR1 LNHDA, CDR2 SQIVND (reference sequence). CDR3 nucleotide sequence: TGTGCCAGTAGCCACGGGACTCCTGCTGGAAACACCATATATTTT. This gives the protein CASSHGTPAGNTIYF.

This clonotype was seen a few times. V usage is TRBV11-1 and J usage is TRBJ2-5; no reliable D call. Per the germline V gene, CDR1 is SGHAT and CDR2 is FQDESV (reference sequence). This CDR3 contains 13 residues. V lost 4 bases and J 4 bases, leaving 10 bases between the germline ends. The CDR3: CASSSRHRETQYF. The CDR3 DNA reads as TGTGCCAGCAGCTCCCGACACCGAGAGACCCAGTACTTC.

There are a few counts of this clonotype. The chain links TRBV20-1 to TRBJ2-7; TRBD2 aligns across 13 bases. The V gene's germline CDR1 is DFQATT and CDR2 SNEGSKA (reference sequence). The CDR3 extends over 16 amino acids. Trimming cost V 4 bases and J 4 bases; bases outside gene matches: 10. This CDR3 reads CSATGTSGKDWYEQYF. The CDR3 bases are TGCAGTGCTACCGGGACTAGCGGGAAAGATTGGTACGAGCAGTACTTC.

Turning to this clonotype: With a much larger clone just one base away, this may be a read error. V usage is TRBV2 and J usage is TRBJ1-2; D gene ambiguous. The CDR3 is 16 amino acids. The germline gives CDR1 SNHLY, CDR2 FYNNEI. The CDR3 loop is CASSEGRSLVNYGHTF. The DNA for the CDR3 is TGTGCCAGCAGTGAAGGTCGGAGCCTGGTGAACTATGGCCACACCTTC.

The V gene is TRBV29-1, the J gene TRBJ1-6; the D gene is possibly TRBD1 (5 bases). The CDR3 is made up of 13 amino acids. Between the trimmed V and J ends, which lost 3 bases and 8 bases, there was a span of 11 bases. Germline CDR1 SQVTM, CDR2 ANQGSEA. The CDR3 loop is CSVDPGRDSPLHF. The CDR3 DNA reads TGCAGCGTTGACCCAGGGCGGGATTCACCCCTCCACTTT.

This clonotype turned up a few times. The chain couples TRBV5-1 to TRBJ2-5; 13 bases match TRBD2. V lost 2 bases, J lost 3 bases, and 4 bases stayed unmatched. The CDR3 is made up of 16 amino acids. Germline values: CDR1 SGHRS, CDR2 YFSETQ. Written as DNA, the CDR3 is TGCGCCAGCAGCTTAACCGGGACTAGCGGGGAAGAGACCCAGTACTTC. Amino acids: CASSLTGTSGEETQYF.

This clonotype was detected a few times. The chain joins TRBV12-3 or TRBV12-4 to TRBJ1-5; 7 bases are a match to TRBD1. Germline trimming cut 5 bases from V and 2 bases from J; bases unmatched to any gene: 12. This CDR3 is 17 amino acids long. DNA for the CDR3: TGTGCCAGCAGTCCTCAGACAGGGAGTCGAGGCAATCAGCCCCAGCATTTT. Translated: CASSPQTGSRGNQPQHF.

The V and J genes are TRBV20-1 and TRBJ2-6, with TRBD1 as a possible D gene (5 bases). Germline CDR1 is DFQATT and CDR2 is SNEGSKA (reference sequence). The CDR3 extends over 15 amino acids. V was pared by 1 base and J by 2 bases, with 9 bases between. CDR3 protein: CSARAVGAGANVLTF. CDR3 sequence (DNA): TGCAGTGCTAGAGCGGTAGGGGCTGGGGCCAACGTCCTGACTTTC.

This clonotype was found many times. The gene calls are TRBV5-1 and TRBJ1-4, with a weak D call TRBD1 (6 bases). Trimming left V 4 bases short and J 4 bases short, with 11 bases between. Germline-derived CDR1 and CDR2 are SGHRS and YFSETQ. The CDR3 length is 14 residues. The CDR3 region has the DNA TGCGCCAGCAGCGCCGACAGGAGTAATGAAAAACTGTTTTTT. Translated: CASSADRSNEKLFF. Based on the CDR3 plus reference TRBV5-1 and TRBJ1-4, the full variable domain is KAGVTQTPRYLIKTRGQQVTLSCSPISGHRSVSWYQQTPGQGLQFLFEYFSETQRNKGNFPGRFSGRQFSNSRSEMNVSTLELGDSALYLCASSADRSNEKLFFGSGTQLSVL.

The V call is TRBV7-9, the J call TRBJ1-4; D is perhaps TRBD1 (5 bases). The CDR3 contains 13 residues. The V end lost 3 bases, the J end lost 7 bases, and 9 bases lay between the germline ends. CDR1 is SEHNR and CDR2 is FQNEAQ in the germline V gene (reference sequence). CDR3 loop: CASSLGDGEKLFF. CDR3 DNA sequence: TGTGCCAGCAGCTTGGGGGACGGTGAAAAACTGTTTTTT.

This clonotype was counted a few times. The chain employs TRBV6-6 and TRBJ1-5; maybe TRBD1 (6 bases). Germline V gives CDR1 MNHNY, CDR2 SVGAGI (reference sequence). The germline V and J ends were trimmed by 5 bases and 1 base, with 15 bases remaining between them. CDR3 length equals 16 residues. CDR3 residues: CASSNGGAGSNQPQHF. The CDR3 DNA follows: TGTGCCAGCAGTAATGGGGGGGCGGGAAGCAATCAGCCCCAGCATTTT.

In the case of this clonotype: One end of the junction fails to match germline, which may point to a read error. The chain has TRBV7-2 and TRBJ2-2, with no clear D. The CDR3 runs to 16 residues. CDR1 SGHTA and CDR2 FQGNSA come from the germline V gene. CDR3 residues: CASSQDPRTNTGELFF. DNA for the CDR3: TGCGCCAGCAGCCAAGATCCCAGGACGAACACCGGGGAGCTGTTTTTT.

The genes are TRBV7-9 and TRBJ1-5, with D perhaps matching TRBD1 (5 bases). Germline CDR1 reads SEHNR; CDR2 reads FQNEAQ (reference sequence). This CDR3 has 13 residues. The V end lost 3 bases, the J end lost 6 bases, and 9 bases lay between the germline ends. CDR3 loop: CASSFGGSQPQHF. CDR3 DNA sequence: TGTGCCAGCAGCTTCGGGGGTTCTCAGCCCCAGCATTTT.

The chain joins TRBV29-1 to TRBJ2-7; 8 bases map to TRBD1. V lost 8 bases, J lost 9 bases, and 9 bases stayed unmatched. CDR1 and CDR2 (germline): SQVTM, ANQGSEA. The length of the CDR3 is 11 residues. DNA of the CDR3: TGCAGCCGAGGACAGGGCGATCGGCAGTACTTC. Translating it yields CSRGQGDRQYF.

The chain carries TRBV7-9 and TRBJ2-7; 11 positions agree with TRBD1. The CDR3 loop spans 15 amino acids. Per the germline V gene, CDR1 is SEHNR and CDR2 is FQNEAQ (reference sequence). V shed 3 bases, J shed 6 bases, and the junction held 7 bases outside the gene matches. As DNA, the CDR3 is TGTGCCAGCAGCTTGGCCGGGACAGGGGGTGGCGAGCAGTACTTC. Protein sequence: CASSLAGTGGGEQYF.

This clonotype is a singleton in its sample. This sequence joins TRBV7-2 and TRBJ2-7; 9 positions agree with TRBD2. Germline assignment: CDR1 SGHTA and CDR2 FQGNSA. V trimming: 5 bases; J trimming: 4 bases; junction bases outside the gene matches: 21. CDR3 length equals 19 residues. CDR3 in amino acids: CASSRARTGRGGRSYEQYF. The CDR3 bases are TGTGCCAGCAGCCGAGCCCGGACCGGGCGGGGGGGCCGTTCTTACGAGCAGTACTTC.

This chain uses TRBV6-1 with TRBJ1-4, with D unresolved. Deletions cut 5 bases from V and 8 bases from J, with 12 bases between. The CDR3 sequence is 13 residues long. The germline CDR1 and CDR2 sequences are MNHNS and SASEGT. CDR3 coding DNA: TGTGCCAGCAGTACCGGGAGTGCAGAAAAACTGTTTTTT. Residues: CASSTGSAEKLFF.

This clonotype turned up a few times. The rearrangement joins TRBV2 to TRBJ2-7; 8 positions match TRBD1. Trimming took 7 bases from V and 3 from J; bases not matched to a gene: 5. Germline loops: CDR1 SNHLY, CDR2 FYNNEI. The CDR3 runs to 13 residues. CDR3 nucleotide sequence: TGTGCCAGCACAAGGACAGGGAACTACGAGCAGTACTTC. It encodes CASTRTGNYEQYF. The full variable domain, its missing parts supplied by reference TRBV2 and TRBJ2-7, is EPEVTQTPSHQVTQMGQEVILRCVPISNHLYFYWYRQILGQKVEFLVSFYNNEISEKSEIFDDQFSVERPDGSNFTLKIRSTKLEDSAMYFCASTRTGNYEQYFGPGTRLTVT.